One T cell receptor (beta chain) is described in this entry. The junction shows a germline mismatch at one end, possibly a read error. These data belong to a study of beta chain features in type 1 diabetes. This CDR3 has 11 amino acids. Per the germline V gene, CDR1 is GTSNPN and CDR2 is SVGIG (reference sequence). Expressed TCRB transcripts got sequenced, as all isolated RNA was reverse transcribed. Assay used: immunoSEQ multiplex PCR; TCRdb lists only in-frame clones, some missing. The repertoire holds 240,000 or so clones, around a quarter seen once, with more than 3% in the top ten. Sequencing was performed on central memory CD4+ T cells from blood. J is TRBJ2-5 and V is TRBV30, with D possibly TRBD2 on 6 matching bases. This clonotype was obtained from a man aged 25-45 years in good health. CDR3 sequence: CAYIAEEAQYF. In nucleotides, the CDR3 is TGTGCCTATATAGCGGAAGAGGCCCAGTACTTC.